One TCR beta chain is described in this entry. What antigen it recognizes has not been identified. One base away there is no much larger clone; base qualities are not given. The CDR3 sequence holds 15 residues, the cysteine and phenylalanine included. The read is trimmed to its CDR3 DNA, 45 bases read in frame from base 1. The 39 donors, aged about 6 to 95 years, were systemically healthy Caucasian individuals from Russia. About 9.6 milliliters of peripheral blood were collected from each donor into EDTA-treated Vacutainer tubes. Ficoll-Paque density-gradient centrifugation was used to isolate PBMCs, with at least 6.5 million per sample. Trizol reagent was used to extract total RNA from the PBMCs, yielding at least 5.5 micrograms per sample. Naive CD45RAhigh/CD27high T cell percentages were measured by flow cytometry on a PBMC aliquot from every donor. The sample originates from a study of blood T cells in healthy people across ages (dated by TCRdb to the mid-2010s). About the full investigation: In model experiments, roughly one uniquely barcoded TCR beta cDNA molecule per two T cells was captured by template switching. Age-related changes in TCR beta repertoire diversity were measured in the study by deep sequencing normalized with unique cDNA molecular identifiers. The donors were split into four age groups: young (average 16 years), middle-aged (roughly 42), aged (more than 60) and long-lived (roughly 80). Donors of different ages were randomly distributed across sequencing lanes to avoid experimental bias. The study analyzed two additional independent replicas of 1 million unique cDNA reads from the same blood draw for two donors, one aged 18 to 29 and one aged 80 or older. The full study reports these points: Since profiling was done on bulk unsorted PBMCs, naive and antigen-experienced compartments could not be conclusively compared. Donor CMV infection status was unknown, potentially confounding age-related changes in expanded clonotypes. The percentage of naive T cells measured by flow cytometry correlated strongly with observed TCR beta diversity. Compared with the aged group, the long-lived group had more naive CD4+ T cells, fewer expanded clones and increased TCR diversity, suggesting age selection. Estimates of total diversity based on one million sequenced T cells were considered lower bounds and underestimates. Observed TCR beta diversity per million T cells fell roughly linearly with age, and a significant reduction was already apparent by age roughly 40.

The receptor library was made with 5' RACE. The data were produced on an Illumina HiSeq 2500. A second PCR of about 6 to 11 cycles was run with a J-beta primer mix and a sample-barcoded 5' primer. Each TCR beta cDNA molecule received a unique molecular identifier from a template-switch 5' adaptor carrying 12 random nucleotides. Each sample yielded at least 2.5 million CDR3-containing paired-end reads. First-strand cDNA synthesis was performed from all RNA using the Mint cDNA synthesis kit, with priming by a TRBC-specific oligonucleotide. Following uracil-DNA glycosylase treatment, a first 18-cycle PCR with universal primers M1SS and BC2_uni_R was performed on all cDNA. For the original study's pipeline: Normalization of each sample was performed by random selection of 1 million high-quality reads, each carrying a distinct molecular identifier. Instead of being binned into consensus sequences, reads with shared molecular identifiers were discarded. MiTCR, set to a Q25 quality threshold and the strictest error-elimination algorithm, was used for CDR3 identification, clonotype clustering and error correction. A nonparametric unseen species model using Euler transformation provided a lower-bound estimate of total TCR beta diversity. The public reads were reanalyzed by TCRdb: fastp trimming at Q25, MiXCR alignment, in-frame beta chains only. Records with the same CDR3 protein are collapsed into one entry carrying the most frequent genes and DNA. TCRdb's processing, not the authors' own work, is the source of the V and J calls. This sample holds 1.5 million to 2 million distinct CDR3 sequences; about 30% were observed only once. The top ten clonotypes cover 7% to 9% of the sample.

The material sequenced was blood. The chain is encoded by TRBV12-3 or TRBV12-4 joined to TRBJ2-1; TRBD1 aligns with 7 central bases. The closer fit of TRBJ2-7 to the DNA end suggests the J call may be wrong. The TCR comes from a woman aged 25 to 39 in good health. At the DNA level, the sequence is TGTGCCAGCAGTGCTCCGGGACAGCTATACAATGAGCAGTACTTC. Translated, this gives CASSAPGQLYNEQYF.